These 20 T cell receptor beta chains originate from one sample sequenced in a study of molecular identifiers for immune sequencing clone quantification. TCRdb analysed the PCR reads with MiXCR anew, one entry per CDR3 protein. The sample has 460,000 or so distinct CDR3 sequences; 20% to 25% are singletons. Material: naive CD8+ T cells from blood, with Jurkat cell RNA spiked in. The subset: FACS-sorted CD8+CD4-CCR7+CD45RA+ naive T cells. All receptors derive from a human donor in good health. Some libraries in this study had Jurkat cell RNA spiked in.

In regard to this clonotype: A read error may be the cause here, since a much bigger clone is one base away. This rearrangement joins TRBV6-5 to TRBJ2-3; TRBD1 agrees at 8 bases. Germline CDR1 reads MNHEY; CDR2 reads SVGAGI. Trimming took 2 bases from V and 1 from J; bases not matched to a gene: 8. CDR3 size: 17 residues. In nucleotides, the CDR3 is TGTGCCAGCAGTTACCCGGGCCCGACAGGGGGCACAGATACGCAGTATTTT. Translation gives CASSYPGPTGGTDTQYF.

The rearrangement joins TRBV7-2 to TRBJ2-1; TRBD2 might be the D (5 bases). The CDR3 loop spans 14 amino acids. V shed 0 bases and J shed 6 bases, with 9 bases lying between them. Germline V gene sequence: CDR1 SGHTA, CDR2 FQGNSA. The CDR3 here is CASSLAFRGNEQFF. The CDR3 DNA reads TGTGCCAGCAGCTTAGCGTTCCGGGGCAATGAGCAGTTCTTC.

The sample holds many counts of this clonotype. V usage is TRBV20-1 and J usage is TRBJ1-4; unclear D gene. Germline V CDR1 and CDR2: DFQATT, SNEGSKA (reference sequence). The germline V and J ends were trimmed by 6 bases and 4 bases, with 12 bases remaining between them. The length of the CDR3 is 13 residues. CDR3 sequence reads: CSARPLRNEKLFF. Written as DNA, the CDR3 is TGCAGTGCCCGGCCGTTGCGTAATGAAAAACTGTTTTTT.

In this sample, this clonotype turned up many times. This chain uses TRBV27 with TRBJ2-7; TRBD2 might be the D (6 bases). The CDR3 loop spans 15 amino acids. V lost 6 bases and J 6 bases, leaving 21 bases between the germline ends. Per germline, CDR1 MNHEY and CDR2 SMNVEV (reference sequence). Here the CDR3 DNA reads TGTGCCAGCAGGAGGAAGCTGGGGGAGGAATCCGAGCAGTACTTC. Its protein product is CASRRKLGEESEQYF.

This clonotype was recorded many times. The V and J genes are TRBV30 and TRBJ2-5, with TRBD1 identical over 10 bases. The germline V gene encodes CDR1 GTSNPN and CDR2 SVGIG (reference sequence). Losses at the gene ends were 5 bases for V and 2 bases for J; bases not matched to a gene: 2. The CDR3 is 13 amino acids. This CDR3 is CAWEGQGQETQYF. CDR3 sequence (DNA): TGTGCCTGGGAGGGACAGGGGCAAGAGACCCAGTACTTC.

The V gene is TRBV20-1, the J gene TRBJ2-1; 12 positions agree with TRBD2. Trimming cost V 5 bases and J 3 bases; bases outside gene matches: 2. Germline V gene lookup returns CDR1 DFQATT and CDR2 SNEGSKA (reference sequence). The length of the CDR3 is 14 residues. In DNA form, the CDR3 reads TGCAGTGCTCCGGGACTAGCGGGCTACAATGAGCAGTTCTTC. Translated: CSAPGLAGYNEQFF.

There are a few counts of this clonotype. J is TRBJ1-1 and V is TRBV7-9, with D unresolved. The CDR3 loop spans 15 amino acids. Trimming took off 5 bases at V and 3 bases at J, with 16 bases between the two ends. Germline V CDR1 and CDR2: SEHNR, FQNEAQ (reference sequence). DNA of the CDR3: TGTGCCAGCAGCCTTTCGTTGGTAATGGACACTGAAGCTTTCTTT. This translates into CASSLSLVMDTEAFF.

The genes are TRBV7-9 and TRBJ1-3; D is undetermined. CDR1 SEHNR and CDR2 FQNEAQ come from the germline V gene (reference sequence). Trimming removed 6 bases from V and 0 bases from J, with 15 bases in between. The CDR3 runs to 16 residues. DNA of the CDR3: TGTGCCAGCAGTCCGACGACCGATAGCTCTGGAAACACCATATATTTT. Its translation is CASSPTTDSSGNTIYF.

On this clonotype: Just one base apart from a much larger clone, this may be a read error. This CDR3 is missing its conserved last phenylalanine or tryptophan, likely due to a read error. For the CDR3, the DNA is TGCGCCAGCAGCCAAGATCGCGGCACATACAATCAGCCCCAGCATTCT. This gives the protein CASSQDRGTYNQPQHS. The V gene is TRBV4-3, the J gene TRBJ1-5; D ambiguous. Trimming cost V 0 bases and J 3 bases, with 12 bases left between them. The germline gives CDR1 LGHNA, CDR2 YSLEER. The CDR3 has 16 residues.

This clonotype was seen more than once but under ten times. J is TRBJ2-5 and V is TRBV4-3; unclear D gene. CDR1 LGHNA and CDR2 YSLEER come from the germline V gene. Trimming removed 1 base at V and 5 bases at J, with 14 bases between. The CDR3 runs to 15 residues. The CDR3 loop is CASSQGYVGRETQYF. The CDR3 DNA reads as TGCGCCAGCAGCCAAGGGTATGTGGGTCGTGAGACCCAGTACTTC.

Worth noting for this clonotype: The junction shows a germline mismatch at one end, possibly a read error. The V gene is TRBV3-1, the J gene TRBJ2-7; tentative D call: TRBD2 (5 bases). There are 13 residues in the CDR3. Germline CDR1 LGHDT, CDR2 YNNKEL (reference sequence). CDR3 nucleotides: TGTGCCGGCAGCCAAAAAGCGAGGGACGAGCAGTACTTC. It specifies CAGSQKARDEQYF.

V is TRBV7-9 and J is TRBJ2-5; weak D call: TRBD1 (6 bases). The CDR3 totals 13 residues. The germline V and J ends were trimmed by 6 bases and 11 bases, with 19 bases remaining between them. Germline-derived CDR1 and CDR2 are SEHNR and FQNEAQ (reference sequence). CDR3: CASRSGHHNEQYF. The CDR3 DNA is TGTGCCAGCAGGTCGGGACACCACAATGAGCAGTACTTC.

This clonotype was seen at least ten times. The J gene is TRBJ2-7, the V gene TRBV20-1; the D gene is possibly TRBD2 (6 bases). V lost 5 bases to trimming and J lost 5 bases, with 10 bases between them. CDR3 size: 11 residues. Germline CDR1 and CDR2: DFQATT and SNEGSKA (reference sequence). CDR3 amino acids: CSAGRGNEQYF. CDR3 in DNA: TGCAGTGCTGGACGGGGGAACGAGCAGTACTTC.

The chain links TRBV7-9 to TRBJ2-2, with D perhaps matching TRBD1 (5 bases). CDR1 is SEHNR, CDR2 FQNEAQ, per germline (reference sequence). The germline V and J ends were trimmed by 6 bases and 3 bases, with 17 bases remaining between them. The CDR3 is made up of 16 amino acids. CDR3 protein: CASRTVLRGDTGELFF. Here the CDR3 DNA reads TGTGCCAGCAGAACGGTCCTTAGGGGCGACACCGGGGAGCTGTTTTTT.

In regard to this clonotype: A read error may explain this, as a much larger clone is one base away. CDR3 DNA sequence: TGTGCCAGCAGCTTAGTAGTGGGACAAGTGAACACTGAAGCTTTCTTT. Protein sequence: CASSLVVGQVNTEAFF. This chain joins TRBV7-9 and TRBJ1-1; D might be TRBD1 (6 bases). The V and J ends lost 1 base and 0 bases respectively, with 12 bases between them. Germline CDR1 is SEHNR and CDR2 is FQNEAQ (reference sequence). The CDR3 has 16 residues.

The chain carries TRBV7-2 and TRBJ2-3; 13 bases line up with TRBD2. Germline-derived CDR1 and CDR2 are SGHTA and FQGNSA. The trim removed 5 bases at V and 8 bases at J, leaving 7 bases unmatched. CDR3 length: 15 residues. The CDR3 loop is CASSQLLAGGGTQYF. The CDR3 region has the DNA TGTGCCAGCAGCCAGCTACTAGCGGGAGGGGGTACGCAGTATTTT.

The chain combines TRBV30 with TRBJ2-7, with 9 nucleotides matching TRBD1. With V trimmed by 2 bases and J by 0 bases, 5 bases remained unmatched. Germline lookup yields CDR1 GTSNPN and CDR2 SVGIG (reference sequence). This CDR3 has 15 residues. CDR3 loop: CAWSPGTGYSYEQYF. The CDR3 DNA is TGTGCCTGGAGTCCGGGGACAGGGTACTCCTACGAGCAGTACTTC.

The rearrangement joins TRBV11-2 to TRBJ2-5; tentatively, D is TRBD2 (6 bases). V was clipped by 5 bases and J by 5 bases, with 12 bases between them. Germline lookup yields CDR1 SGHAT and CDR2 FQNNGV. This CDR3 comprises 13 residues. This CDR3 reads CASSLGTPETQYF. The CDR3, as DNA: TGTGCCAGCAGCCTTGGGACTCCGGAGACCCAGTACTTC.

This clonotype was picked up many times. This chain links TRBV6-2 or TRBV6-3 with TRBJ2-3; 13 bases fit TRBD2. V shed 4 bases and J 6 bases; nucleotides not matched to a gene: 7. The CDR3 is 16 amino acids. Germline CDR1 MNHEY, CDR2 SVGEGT. The CDR3 sequence: CASSFGLAGDWDTQYF. The CDR3 DNA reads as TGTGCCAGCAGTTTCGGACTAGCGGGAGACTGGGATACGCAGTATTTT.

The genes are TRBV28 and TRBJ1-5; TRBD1 aligns across 7 bases. The ends lost 3 bases at V and 8 bases at J; junction bases unmatched: 4. Germline assignment: CDR1 MDHEN and CDR2 SYDVKM. CDR3 size: 13 residues. CDR3 DNA sequence: TGTGCCAGCAGTTTTACAGGGGACGAGCCCCAGCATTTT. It codes for CASSFTGDEPQHF.